The 21 T cell receptor beta chains in this list originate from one sample, sequenced in a study of blood T cell repertoires in COVID-19 (TCRdb year 2020). Library preparation used the immunoSEQ multiplex PCR assay. This is the immuneACCESS table as TCRdb keeps it, with only in-frame sequences that have V and J called. A part of the clones is gone; compared with another copy, unresolved V genes explain less than half, and the rest is unexplained. In all, the sample holds about 220,000 clones, and about 86% of those were seen once. Jointly, the top ten make up approximately 1.3% of the sample. Sequenced input: PBMCs or T cells enriched from blood (not recorded which). The receptors were sampled from a woman in her forties with acute COVID-19.

The chain recombines TRBV11-2 with TRBJ1-1, with 7 positions matching TRBD1. This CDR3 is 13 amino acids long. V gave up 5 bases and J gave up 4 bases; unmatched junction bases: 4. Germline CDR1 is SGHAT and CDR2 is FQNNGV. Here the CDR3 reads CASSIQGGTEAFF. CDR3 bases: TGTGCCAGCAGCATCCAGGGGGGCACTGAAGCTTTCTTT.

The chain combines TRBV23-1 with TRBJ1-2; D possibly corresponds to TRBD1 (6 bases). TRBV23-1 is assigned to the ORF class and has an uncertain function. This CDR3 contains 14 residues. The V gene lost 0 bases and the J gene lost 4 bases, with 9 bases spanning the gap. The CDR3 DNA reads TGCGCCAGCAGTCAATCTGGACAGATCTATGGCTACACCTTC. Protein: CASSQSGQIYGYTF.

V gene TRBV5-4 combines with J gene TRBJ2-1; D is uncertain. The CDR3 runs 15 residues. Germline V gene lookup returns CDR1 SGHNT and CDR2 YYREEE (reference sequence). Trimming stripped 0 bases from V and 6 bases from J, with 13 bases between. DNA of the CDR3: TGTGCCAGCAGCTTGGTCTCTAGTTTATCCAATGAGCAGTTCTTC. It encodes CASSLVSSLSNEQFF.

This clone was observed at least ten times. CDR3 nucleotides: TGCGCCAGCAGCTCTGGACAGGCCAACACTGAAGCTTTCTTT. Translation gives CASSSGQANTEAFF. The gene calls are TRBV5-1 and TRBJ1-1; 7 bases are shared with TRBD1. After removal of 3 bases from V and 2 bases from J, the junction contained 4 bases not matched to a gene. Germline V CDR1 and CDR2: SGHRS, YFSETQ. The CDR3 totals 14 residues.

This clone was seen just once. The rearrangement uses TRBV15 and TRBJ2-4; D is unresolved. The V end lost 0 bases, the J end lost 6 bases, and 6 bases lay between the germline ends. The CDR3 consists of 13 residues. Germline-derived CDR1 and CDR2 are LNHNV and YYDKDF (reference sequence). CDR3 DNA: TGTGCCACCAGCAGAGATCGCGCAAACATTCAGTACTTC. Protein: CATSRDRANIQYF.

In DNA form, the CDR3 reads TGTGCCAGCAGGGGAGTTGTGGGGGCCGAGACCCAGTACTTC. As protein: CASRGVVGAETQYF. This sequence joins TRBV2 and TRBJ2-5, with TRBD1 as a possible D gene (6 bases). The germline V gene encodes CDR1 SNHLY and CDR2 FYNNEI. The CDR3 runs to 14 residues. V shed 6 bases and J shed 5 bases, with 16 bases lying between them.

The chain links TRBV18 to TRBJ1-1, with 7 bases lining up with TRBD1. Trimming removed 0 bases from V and 0 bases from J; junction bases left unmatched: 7. The germline V gene has CDR1 KGHSH and CDR2 LQKENI. This CDR3 has 17 amino acids. CDR3 in amino acids: CASSPPLTGNMNTEAFF. For the CDR3, the DNA is TGTGCCAGCTCACCACCGCTGACAGGGAACATGAACACTGAAGCTTTCTTT.

This clone was observed at least ten times. CDR3 DNA: TGTGCCAGCAGCTCGAGGTCCTTTAGGCCCTATAATTCACCCCTCCACTTT. This translates into CASSSRSFRPYNSPLHF. The chain couples TRBV11-2 to TRBJ1-6; D is unclear. There are 17 residues in the CDR3. V dropped 4 bases and J dropped 2 bases, with 15 bases sitting between them. From germline, CDR1 is SGHAT and CDR2 FQNNGV.

The chain couples TRBV12-3 or TRBV12-4 to TRBJ2-5, with 8 bases matching TRBD1. V lost 5 bases to trimming and J lost 5 bases; unmatched junction nucleotides: 4. The CDR3 is made up of 13 amino acids. DNA for the CDR3: TGTGCCAGCAGTATCTGGACAGGGGAGACCCAGTACTTC. Protein: CASSIWTGETQYF.

This clone was seen just once. The J gene is TRBJ1-3, the V gene TRBV29-1; D ambiguous. Germline lookup yields CDR1 SQVTM and CDR2 ANQGSEA. The germline V and J ends were trimmed by 7 bases and 0 bases, with 7 bases remaining between them. This CDR3 has 12 amino acids. CDR3 bases: TGCAGCGGCGGGGACTCTGGAAACACCATATATTTT. Encoded protein: CSGGDSGNTIYF.

The rearrangement links TRBV27 to TRBJ2-7; 8 positions match TRBD1. The germline gives CDR1 MNHEY, CDR2 SMNVEV (reference sequence). Germline trimming cut 6 bases from V and 4 bases from J; bases unmatched to any gene: 5. The CDR3 is made up of 13 amino acids. In nucleotides, the CDR3 is TGTGCCAGCAGAGAGGACAGGGAATACGAGCAGTACTTC. It codes for CASREDREYEQYF.

The rearrangement joins TRBV7-9 to TRBJ1-4; 7 bases are a match to TRBD1. CDR3 length: 15 residues. Germline CDR1 and CDR2: SEHNR and FQNEAQ (reference sequence). V dropped 7 bases and J dropped 8; count of bases not matched to a gene: 13. CDR3 loop: CASTKGGTAGEKLFF. CDR3 coding DNA: TGTGCCAGCACCAAAGGGGGGACAGCCGGGGAAAAACTGTTTTTT.

The genes are TRBV4-3 and TRBJ2-3; 8 positions agree with TRBD2. V shed 2 bases, J shed 1 base, and the junction held 2 bases outside the gene matches. CDR1 and CDR2 from the germline V gene are LGHNA and YSLEER. The CDR3 spans 15 residues. As DNA, the CDR3 is TGCGCCAGCAGCCAACAAGCGGGGGGCACAGATACGCAGTATTTT. Translation: CASSQQAGGTDTQYF.

The chain combines TRBV10-2 with TRBJ2-7; D may be TRBD1 (6 bases). The germline CDR1 and CDR2 sequences are WSHSY and SAAADI. V was shortened by 3 bases and J by 2 bases, with 11 bases between the two germline ends. The CDR3 length is 14 residues. For the CDR3, the DNA is TGCGCCAGCAGTGAAGGGGGAAACCCCTACGAGCAGTACTTC. Translation: CASSEGGNPYEQYF.

This chain links TRBV6-1 with TRBJ1-1; TRBD1 is a possible D gene (6 bases). The CDR3 has 14 amino acids. Germline CDR1 is MNHNS and CDR2 is SASEGT. The V and J ends lost 0 bases and 4 bases respectively, with 9 bases between them. CDR3 residues: CASSEAQGITEAFF. The CDR3 DNA follows: TGTGCCAGCAGTGAAGCTCAGGGGATCACTGAAGCTTTCTTT.

The chain recombines TRBV6-5 with TRBJ2-1; 10 bases match TRBD2. Unmatched junction bases numbered 4, after V lost 0 bases and J lost 5 bases. Germline V gene lookup returns CDR1 MNHEY and CDR2 SVGAGI. The CDR3 length is 16 residues. CDR3 loop: CASSYSNLAGDNEQFF. The DNA for the CDR3 is TGTGCCAGCAGTTACTCGAATCTAGCGGGGGACAATGAGCAGTTCTTC.

The rearrangement joins TRBV7-6 to TRBJ2-1, with TRBD2 matching over 8 bases. Trimming cost V 2 bases and J 4 bases; bases outside gene matches: 4. Germline V CDR1 and CDR2: SGHVS, FNYEAQ. This CDR3 has 15 residues. CDR3 amino acids: CASSLKLAVYNEQFF. The CDR3, as DNA: TGTGCCAGCAGCTTAAAACTAGCGGTTTACAATGAGCAGTTCTTC.

The CDR3 DNA reads TGTGCCAGCAGCCGGGGAGTTCCCCCTTACGAGCAGTACTTC. It codes for CASSRGVPPYEQYF. The chain carries TRBV14 and TRBJ2-7, with a tentative D call TRBD2 (5 bases). Germline V gene data show CDR1 as SGHDN and CDR2 as FVKESK. The CDR3 sequence is 14 residues long. Trimming took 4 bases from V and 4 from J, leaving 14 bases between them.

J is TRBJ2-3 and V is TRBV4-1; 7 bases are shared with TRBD1. The CDR3 has 14 amino acids. Germline CDR1 MGHRA, CDR2 YSYEKL. V dropped 11 bases and J dropped 3; count of bases not matched to a gene: 11. The CDR3 bases are TGCGCCTCTCGGGCGACAGGGCGGACAGATACGCAGTATTTT. It yields the protein CASRATGRTDTQYF.

The chain joins TRBV28 to TRBJ1-2; TRBD1 is a possible D gene (5 bases). Per germline, CDR1 MDHEN and CDR2 SYDVKM. This CDR3 has 14 amino acids. V was trimmed by 1 base and J by 3 bases, leaving 9 bases between them. CDR3 sequence: CASSLFGQDYGYTF. The DNA for the CDR3 is TGTGCCAGCAGTTTATTCGGACAAGACTATGGCTACACCTTC.

This clone came up once. V gene TRBV30 combines with J gene TRBJ2-2, with D perhaps TRBD1 (6 bases). Germline CDR1 and CDR2: GTSNPN and SVGIG (reference sequence). The CDR3 length is 13 residues. Deletions cut 2 bases from V and 8 bases from J, with 12 bases between. The CDR3 coding sequence is TGTGCCTGGAGTAAACAGGGTTCTGGGGAGCTGTTTTTT. This gives the protein CAWSKQGSGELFF.